Listed below are T cell receptor beta chains from one sample, sequenced in a study of Graves' ophthalmopathy and Graves' hyperthyroidism. One entry per CDR3 protein results from TCRdb running MiXCR on the multiplex PCR reads. The data contain 650,000 to 900,000 distinct CDR3 sequences, roughly 40% of them singletons. Sequences were obtained from peripheral blood. Every receptor here comes from an adult man with Graves' ophthalmopathy. The CDR3 runs from the conserved cysteine through the conserved F or W. D genes are given only for firm matches. Some rows have no size entry. The others give once, few or many, or a class for an expanded clone.

cdr3_length j_call d_call clone_size v_call cdr3_aa cdr3_nt
14 TRBJ1-2 . few TRBV20-1 CSARDINKGGGYTF TGCAGTGCTAGAGACATCAACAAAGGCGGCGGCTACACCTTC
12 TRBJ1-2 TRBD1 . TRBV29-1 CSSWTGFEGYTF TGCAGCAGTTGGACAGGGTTTGAAGGCTACACCTTC
16 TRBJ1-2 . . TRBV15 CATSRDRGGLTYGYTF TGTGCCACCAGCAGAGATCGGGGGGGGCTTACCTATGGCTACACCTTC
14 TRBJ1-2 TRBD1 many TRBV19 CASSTWTGDYGYTF TGTGCCAGTAGTACCTGGACAGGGGACTATGGCTACACCTTC
15 TRBJ2-7 . . TRBV7-6 CASSSTRTALSEEYF TGTGCCAGCAGCTCAACAAGGACAGCCTTAAGCGAGGAGTACTTC
15 TRBJ1-3 . . TRBV7-3 CAWSLSGATGNTIYF TGTGCCTGGAGTCTTAGCGGGGCCACTGGAAACACCATATATTTT
13 TRBJ1-5 . many TRBV24-1 CASGRGGDQPQHF TGTGCCAGCGGACGGGGCGGGGATCAGCCCCAGCATTTT
14 TRBJ2-7 TRBD1 few TRBV9 CASSPVRTQGEQYF TGTGCCAGCAGCCCCGTGAGGACACAGGGGGAGCAGTACTTC
16 TRBJ2-5 . . TRBV7-9 CASSLSVAGLGETQYF TGTGCCAGCAGCTTGTCGGTAGCTGGGTTAGGAGAGACCCAGTACTTC
14 TRBJ1-5 . . TRBV25-1 CASSRDWGNQPQHF TGTGCCAGCAGCCGTGACTGGGGGAATCAGCCCCAGCATTTT
15 TRBJ1-4 TRBD1 . TRBV10-3 CAISGTGTGYEKLFF TGTGCCATCAGCGGTACCGGGACAGGATATGAAAAACTGTTTTTT
14 TRBJ2-2 TRBD2 few TRBV29-1 CSALSGGAAGELFF TGCAGCGCCCTAAGCGGGGGGGCCGCCGGGGAGCTGTTTTTT
15 TRBJ1-1 . few TRBV10-3 CASSWTHKLNTEAFF TGTGCCAGCAGTTGGACACATAAGCTGAACACTGAAGCTTTCTTT
13 TRBJ2-7 . . TRBV10-2 CAWSQARTYEQYF TGTGCCTGGAGTCAAGCACGGACCTACGAGCAGTACTTC
17 TRBJ2-2 TRBD2 . TRBV20-1 CSAPMGISGGNTGELFF TGCAGTGCCCCTATGGGAATTAGCGGGGGCAACACCGGGGAGCTGTTTTTT
13 TRBJ2-7 . few TRBV4-3 CASSPPDQGEQYF TGCGCCAGCAGCCCCCCGGACCAAGGGGAGCAGTACTTC
12 TRBJ1-1 . few TRBV25-1 CASSFGRSEAFF TGTGCCAGCAGTTTTGGCCGAAGTGAAGCTTTCTTT
13 TRBJ2-5 . few TRBV29-1 CSVGRDYQETQYF TGCAGCGTGGGAAGGGACTACCAAGAGACCCAGTACTTC